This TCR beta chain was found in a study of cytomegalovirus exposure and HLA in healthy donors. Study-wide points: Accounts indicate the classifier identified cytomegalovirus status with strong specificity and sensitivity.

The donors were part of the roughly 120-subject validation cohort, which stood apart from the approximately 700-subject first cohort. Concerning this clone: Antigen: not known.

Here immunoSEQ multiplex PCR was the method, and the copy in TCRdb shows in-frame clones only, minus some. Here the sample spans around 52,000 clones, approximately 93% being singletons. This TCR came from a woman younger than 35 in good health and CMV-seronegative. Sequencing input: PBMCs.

The CDR3 nucleotides are TGCAGCGATATCCGCGGCAATGAGCAGTTCTTC. Amino acid sequence: CSDIRGNEQFF. The V and J genes are TRBV29-1 and TRBJ2-1; the D is unclear. Looked up from germline, CDR1 is SQVTM and CDR2 is ANQGSEA. V gave up 7 bases and J gave up 6 bases, with 10 bases separating them. This CDR3 spans 11 amino acids.